The sequence of this T cell receptor (beta chain) was determined in a study of cytomegalovirus exposure and HLA in healthy donors. The data were produced by immunoSEQ multiplex PCR, yet TCRdb's version contains in-frame clones alone and is incomplete. The data hold 150,000 to 200,000 clones, with more than 70% observed a single time. Sequenced sample: PBMCs. This receptor was identified in a woman aged 18-29 years in good health and CMV-seronegative.

The CDR3 DNA is TGTGCCAGCAGCGCCAGGACCGCGGACTATTATGGCTACACCTTC. Translation gives CASSARTADYYGYTF. This chain joins TRBV2 and TRBJ1-2; D gene uncertain. V was shortened by 6 bases and J by 5 bases, with 19 bases between the two germline ends. This CDR3 has 15 residues. Germline values: CDR1 SNHLY, CDR2 FYNNEI.